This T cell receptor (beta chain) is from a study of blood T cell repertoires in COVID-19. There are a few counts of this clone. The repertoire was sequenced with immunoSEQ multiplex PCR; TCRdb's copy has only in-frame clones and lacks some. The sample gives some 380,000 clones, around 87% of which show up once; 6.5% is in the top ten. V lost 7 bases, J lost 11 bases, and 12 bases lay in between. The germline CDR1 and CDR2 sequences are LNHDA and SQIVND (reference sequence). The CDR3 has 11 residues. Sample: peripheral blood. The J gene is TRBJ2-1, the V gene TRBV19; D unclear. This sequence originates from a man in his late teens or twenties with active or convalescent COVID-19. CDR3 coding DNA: TGTGCCAGTAAGGCCGAGACAAAGCAGTTCTTC. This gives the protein CASKAETKQFF. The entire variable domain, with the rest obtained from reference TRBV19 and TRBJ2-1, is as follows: DGGITQSPKYLFRKEGQNVTLSCEQNLNHDAMYWYRQDPGQGLRLIYYSQIVNDFQKGDIAEGYSVSREKKESFPLTVTSAQKNPTAFYLCASKAETKQFFGPGTRLTVL.